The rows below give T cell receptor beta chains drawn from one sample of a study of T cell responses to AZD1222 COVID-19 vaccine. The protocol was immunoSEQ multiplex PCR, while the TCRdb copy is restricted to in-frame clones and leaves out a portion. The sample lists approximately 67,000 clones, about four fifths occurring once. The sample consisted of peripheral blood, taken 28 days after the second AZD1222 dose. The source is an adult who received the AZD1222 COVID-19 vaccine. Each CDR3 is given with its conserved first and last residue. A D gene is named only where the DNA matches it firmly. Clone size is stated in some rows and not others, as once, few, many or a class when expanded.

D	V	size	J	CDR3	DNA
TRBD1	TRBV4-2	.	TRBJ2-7	CATTQHDWGTGKPYEQYF	TGTGCCACCACCCAACACGACTGGGGGACAGGCAAACCTTACGAGCAGTACTTC
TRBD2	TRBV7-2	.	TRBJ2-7	CASSLGGTSGGYEQYF	TGTGCCAGCAGCTTAGGCGGGACTAGCGGGGGATACGAGCAGTACTTC
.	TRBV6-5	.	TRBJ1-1	CAIRVGGTEAFF	TGTGCCATTCGGGTGGGGGGAACCGAAGCTTTCTTT
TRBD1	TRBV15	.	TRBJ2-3	CATSRARDRGTDTQYF	TGTGCCACCAGCAGAGCAAGGGACAGGGGCACAGATACGCAGTATTTT
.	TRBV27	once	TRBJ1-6	CASKGYNSPLHF	TGTGCCAGCAAAGGGTACAATTCACCCCTCCACTTT
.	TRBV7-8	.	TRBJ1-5	CASSSDGGAGQPQHF	TGTGCCAGCAGCTCGGATGGGGGGGCAGGGCAGCCCCAGCATTTT
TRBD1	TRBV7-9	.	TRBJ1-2	CASSSNMGQSILYGYTF	TGTGCCAGCAGCTCAAATATGGGACAGTCGATCCTCTATGGCTACACCTTC
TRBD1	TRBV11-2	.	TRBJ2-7	CASSMGTGGYEQYF	TGTGCCAGCAGCATGGGGACAGGGGGCTACGAGCAGTACTTC
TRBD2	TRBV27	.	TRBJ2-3	CASSTVAGASTDTQYF	TGTGCCAGCAGTACCGTAGCGGGGGCTAGCACAGATACGCAGTATTTT
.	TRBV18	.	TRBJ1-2	CASSPAGFQRRGYTF	TGTGCCAGCTCACCCGCGGGCTTCCAGAGACGGGGCTACACCTTC
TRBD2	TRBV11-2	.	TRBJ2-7	CASSLLAGGYEQYF	TGTGCCAGCAGCTTACTAGCGGGGGGTTACGAGCAGTACTTC
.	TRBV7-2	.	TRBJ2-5	CASGPLGGPGETQYF	TGTGCCAGCGGACCCTTAGGGGGGCCGGGGGAGACCCAGTACTTC
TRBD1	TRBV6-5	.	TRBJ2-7	CASSKGQSYEQYF	TGTGCCAGCAGCAAGGGACAGTCCTACGAGCAGTACTTC
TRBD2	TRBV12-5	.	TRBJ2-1	CASDTSGFNEQFF	TGTGCTAGTGATACTAGCGGATTCAATGAGCAGTTCTTC
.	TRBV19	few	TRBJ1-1	CASSLRVLNTEAFF	TGTGCCAGTAGTCTCAGGGTTTTGAACACTGAAGCTTTCTTT
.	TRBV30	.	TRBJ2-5	CAWSVLGAETQYF	TGTGCCTGGAGTGTACTCGGGGCAGAGACCCAGTACTTC
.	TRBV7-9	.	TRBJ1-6	CASSLVEGGGSPLHF	TGTGCCAGCAGCTTAGTCGAAGGGGGTGGTTCACCCCTCCACTTT
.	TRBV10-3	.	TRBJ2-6	CAISESESGANVLTF	TGTGCCATCAGTGAGAGCGAATCTGGGGCCAACGTCCTGACTTTC
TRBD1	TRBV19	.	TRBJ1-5	CASSIRDRGGGNQPQHF	TGTGCCAGTAGTATAAGGGACAGGGGAGGGGGCAATCAGCCCCAGCATTTT
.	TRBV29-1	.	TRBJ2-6	CSAWPHGANVLTF	TGCAGCGCCTGGCCTCACGGGGCCAACGTCCTGACTTTC
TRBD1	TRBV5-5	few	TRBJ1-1	CAATKQRGQRTEAFF	TGTGCCGCGACGAAGCAGAGGGGGCAAAGGACTGAAGCTTTCTTT
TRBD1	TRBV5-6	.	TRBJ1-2	CASSFPLATGNYGYTF	TGTGCCAGCAGCTTTCCTCTTGCGACAGGGAACTATGGCTACACCTTC